The 29 T cell receptor beta chains presented below share a single source sample, sequenced in a study of blood T cells in healthy people across ages. PCR was performed a second time for about 7 to 12 cycles using a sample-barcoded 5' primer and a J-beta primer mix. TCRdb ran MiXCR on the 5' RACE reads and lists one entry per CDR3 protein. Of over 1,300,000 distinct CDR3 sequences listed, almost 60% are singletons. Sequencing was done on a sample of blood. Source of these receptors: a man between 18 and 35 years old in good health.

The CDR3 coding sequence is TGTGCCAGCAGTTCCGGACAGGGGGTGATCCACTTT. Its translation: CASSSGQGVIHF. The V gene is TRBV6-1, the J gene TRBJ1-6; 10 nucleotides agree with TRBD1. The CDR3 has 12 amino acids. V lost 5 bases to trimming and J lost 17 bases; unmatched junction nucleotides: 6. The germline V gene encodes CDR1 MNHNS and CDR2 SASEGT.

The chain employs TRBV7-2 and TRBJ2-1; 9 positions match TRBD1. Trimming cost V 3 bases and J 10 bases; bases outside gene matches: 7. This CDR3 spans 14 amino acids. Germline assignment: CDR1 SGHTA and CDR2 FQGNSA. This CDR3 reads CASSFTGGAEEQFF. The DNA of the CDR3 is TGTGCCAGCAGCTTCACAGGGGGCGCAGAGGAGCAGTTCTTC. Using reference TRBV7-2 and TRBJ2-1 for the parts outside the CDR3, the full variable domain is GAGVSQSPSNKVTEKGKDVELRCDPISGHTALYWYRQSLGQGLEFLIYFQGNSAPDKSGLPSDRFSAERTGGSVSTLTIQRTQQEDSAVYLCASSFTGGAEEQFFGPGTRLTVL.

This chain joins TRBV4-1 and TRBJ2-7; unclear D gene. V was pared by 4 bases and J by 5 bases, with 12 bases between. The CDR3 is 13 amino acids. CDR1 is MGHRA and CDR2 is YSYEKL in the germline V gene. The CDR3 DNA sequence: TGCGCCAGCAGCCTAGCAGGTCTGGACGAGCAGTACTTC. Protein product: CASSLAGLDEQYF.

This clonotype was counted many times. J is TRBJ2-7 and V is TRBV20-1, with TRBD1 matching 7 bases. CDR1 is DFQATT, CDR2 SNEGSKA, per germline (reference sequence). The CDR3 covers 14 residues. V trimming: 3 bases; J trimming: 3 bases; junction bases outside the gene matches: 8. The chain's CDR3 is CSASLGQDLYEQYF. CDR3 nucleotide sequence: TGCAGTGCTAGTCTAGGACAGGATCTCTACGAGCAGTACTTC.

This rearrangement joins TRBV4-1 to TRBJ2-3; 14 bases are shared with TRBD2. Losses at the gene ends were 3 bases for V and 6 bases for J; bases not matched to a gene: 2. The CDR3 runs 15 residues. CDR1 is MGHRA, CDR2 YSYEKL, per germline. The CDR3 sequence: CASSQTSGGVDTQYF. CDR3 DNA: TGCGCCAGCAGCCAGACTAGCGGGGGGGTCGATACGCAGTATTTT.

This clonotype was seen at least ten times. The V call is TRBV10-1, the J call TRBJ2-1; D gene uncertain. V was shortened by 4 bases and J by 8 bases, with 15 bases between the two germline ends. Germline V CDR1 and CDR2: WNHNN, SYGVQD (reference sequence). The CDR3 has 14 residues. DNA for the CDR3: TGCGCCAGCAGTGTAGATAGGGTTATGGATGAGCAGTTCTTC. It translates to CASSVDRVMDEQFF.

V usage is TRBV7-9 and J usage is TRBJ2-5; D could derive from TRBD1 or TRBD2 (5 bases each). Germline loops: CDR1 SEHNR, CDR2 FQNEAQ (reference sequence). V was clipped by 5 bases and J by 2 bases, with 15 bases between them. The CDR3 length is 15 residues. In DNA form, the CDR3 reads TGTGCCAGCAGCCCCGGGACCGCAAGACAAGAGACCCAGTACTTC. Amino acids: CASSPGTARQETQYF.

V gene TRBV4-1 combines with J gene TRBJ1-5; no clear D gene. There are 16 residues in the CDR3. The ends were cut back, 2 bases at V and 4 bases at J, with 15 bases in the middle. The V gene's germline CDR1 is MGHRA and CDR2 YSYEKL. The CDR3 protein is CASSQPGWRTNQPQHF. For the CDR3, the DNA is TGCGCCAGCAGCCAACCGGGATGGAGGACGAATCAGCCCCAGCATTTT.

There are a few counts of this clonotype. Written as DNA, the CDR3 is TGCAGCGACCGGGACAGGTACAATGAGCAGTTCTTC. It is translated as CSDRDRYNEQFF. The chain recombines TRBV29-1 with TRBJ2-1, with 8 bases matching TRBD1. This CDR3 is 12 amino acids long. Germline CDR1 SQVTM, CDR2 ANQGSEA. Trimming removed 7 bases from V and 4 bases from J; junction bases left unmatched: 3.

Only a few counts were recorded for this clonotype. The chain is built from TRBV14 and TRBJ2-5; maybe TRBD2 (6 bases). This CDR3 is 15 amino acids long. CDR1 and CDR2 from the germline V gene are SGHDN and FVKESK. V lost 0 bases to trimming and J lost 5 bases, with 13 bases between them. The DNA of the CDR3 is TGTGCCAGCAGCCAAGATCTAGGAGGGCTCGAGACCCAGTACTTC. Protein product: CASSQDLGGLETQYF.

The chain couples TRBV29-1 to TRBJ1-1; 7 bases line up with TRBD1. V gave up 6 bases and J gave up 4 bases; unmatched junction bases: 14. This CDR3 is 15 amino acids long. CDR1 is SQVTM and CDR2 is ANQGSEA in the germline V gene. This CDR3 reads CSVRSRTGSPTEAFF. The CDR3 DNA reads as TGCAGCGTCCGCTCGAGGACAGGCTCCCCCACTGAAGCTTTCTTT.

The CDR3 loop reads CASSRTKRGGLDEQFF. CDR3 bases: TGTGCCAGCAGCCGAACCAAAAGGGGTGGGTTGGATGAGCAGTTCTTC. V gene TRBV7-2 combines with J gene TRBJ2-1; D is perhaps TRBD1 (5 bases). The V gene's germline CDR1 is SGHTA and CDR2 FQGNSA. V was trimmed by 5 bases and J by 8 bases, leaving 22 bases between them. This CDR3 has 16 amino acids.

The chain carries TRBV12-3 or TRBV12-4 and TRBJ2-3; TRBD1 is a possible D gene (5 bases). V was trimmed by 5 bases and J by 0 bases, leaving 18 bases between them. The CDR3 contains 17 residues. CDR3 residues: CASSPWGAFTSTDTQYF. DNA for the CDR3: TGTGCCAGCAGTCCCTGGGGCGCTTTTACTAGCACAGATACGCAGTATTTT.

The genes are TRBV6-6 and TRBJ2-7; D unclear. CDR3 length: 16 residues. The ends were cut back, 0 bases at V and 1 base at J, with 13 bases in the middle. Germline CDR1 and CDR2: MNHNY and SVGAGI (reference sequence). The CDR3 reads CASSYSRPQSSYEQYF. In DNA, the CDR3 is TGTGCCAGCAGTTACTCGAGACCACAGAGTTCCTACGAGCAGTACTTC.

This clonotype was detected a few times. The chain joins TRBV29-1 to TRBJ2-7; TRBD1 matches at 9 bases. V gave up 8 bases and J gave up 3 bases; unmatched junction bases: 5. CDR3 length: 12 amino acids. The germline V gene encodes CDR1 SQVTM and CDR2 ANQGSEA. The DNA of the CDR3 is TGCAGCTTCCGGGACAGGGACTACGAGCAGTACTTC. Encoded protein: CSFRDRDYEQYF.

The chain couples TRBV29-1 to TRBJ2-1; 8 bases fit TRBD1. Germline lookup yields CDR1 SQVTM and CDR2 ANQGSEA. CDR3 length: 16 amino acids. V trimming: 1 base; J trimming: 3 bases; junction bases outside the gene matches: 8. CDR3: CSVEGAGTGRYNEQFF. DNA for the CDR3: TGCAGCGTTGAAGGGGCCGGGACAGGCCGCTACAATGAGCAGTTCTTC.

CDR3 residues: CASSLDLAGRAGELFF. Written as DNA, the CDR3 is TGTGCCAGCAGCTTAGACCTAGCGGGGAGGGCCGGGGAGCTGTTTTTT. V gene TRBV7-8 combines with J gene TRBJ2-2; TRBD2 matches at 9 bases. Germline V CDR1 and CDR2: SGHVS, FQNEAQ. With V trimmed by 1 base and J by 6 bases, 6 bases remained unmatched. The CDR3 sequence is 16 residues long.

This clonotype came up a few times. The chain combines TRBV20-1 with TRBJ2-5; D is unclear. The V gene lost 3 bases and the J gene lost 0 bases, with 11 bases spanning the gap. The germline V gene has CDR1 DFQATT and CDR2 SNEGSKA (reference sequence). CDR3 size: 14 residues. The DNA for the CDR3 is TGCAGTGCTAGGTCCCTGGTGTACCAAGAGACCCAGTACTTC. Protein: CSARSLVYQETQYF.

This clonotype turned up a few times. The chain uses TRBV28 and TRBJ1-1, with D perhaps matching TRBD1 (5 bases). The germline V and J ends were trimmed by 3 bases and 1 base, with 9 bases remaining between them. The CDR3 totals 14 residues. Germline V gene lookup returns CDR1 MDHEN and CDR2 SYDVKM. This CDR3 is CASSFTGANTEAFF. Here the CDR3 DNA reads TGTGCCAGCAGTTTTACCGGGGCGAACACTGAAGCTTTCTTT. The variable domain in full, with the rest retrieved from reference TRBV28 and TRBJ1-1, is DVKVTQSSRYLVKRTGEKVFLECVQDMDHENMFWYRQDPGLGLRLIYFSYDVKMKEKGDIPEGYSVSREKKERFSLILESASTNQTSMYLCASSFTGANTEAFFGQGTRLTVV.

The table lists this clonotype with a few counts. The chain couples TRBV20-1 to TRBJ2-7; 10 bases align to TRBD2. J lost 4 bases, V lost 2 bases, and 20 bases had no gene match. Germline lookup yields CDR1 DFQATT and CDR2 SNEGSKA (reference sequence). This CDR3 has 19 residues. CDR3 DNA: TGCAGTGCTAGAACTCTCTTGGCCTCCACCGGGACTAGCGTGTACGAGCAGTACTTC. Translating it yields CSARTLLASTGTSVYEQYF.

With respect to this clonotype: One junction end does not reproduce the germline sequence, and a read error may be involved. This rearrangement joins TRBV15 to TRBJ2-1, with TRBD1 as a possible D gene (6 bases). Germline lookup yields CDR1 LNHNV and CDR2 YYDKDF (reference sequence). The CDR3 runs 14 residues. This CDR3 is CTTDSGQSYNEQFF. The CDR3 nucleotides are TGTACCACCGATTCAGGACAGTCCTACAATGAGCAGTTCTTC.

The rearrangement joins TRBV4-1 to TRBJ2-1, with TRBD2 matching over 12 bases. Per germline, CDR1 MGHRA and CDR2 YSYEKL. The junction had 3 bases not matched to a gene; V was cut back by 3 bases and J by 12 bases. The CDR3 extends over 13 amino acids. The DNA for the CDR3 is TGCGCCAGCAGCCACACTAGCGGGGGGCCGCAGTTCTTC. Protein sequence: CASSHTSGGPQFF.

This clonotype was counted between two and nine times. V usage is TRBV4-1 and J usage is TRBJ1-2; TRBD1 matches 7 bases. V lost 2 bases, J lost 8 bases, and 11 bases stayed unmatched. The CDR3 is 15 amino acids. CDR1 is MGHRA and CDR2 is YSYEKL in the germline V gene. CDR3 residues: CASSQLMGQRTGYTF. The CDR3, as DNA: TGCGCCAGCAGCCAATTAATGGGACAGCGGACAGGCTACACCTTC.

This chain connects TRBV5-1 to TRBJ2-5; D is ambiguous. CDR1 is SGHRS and CDR2 is YFSETQ in the germline V gene. V lost 7 bases and J lost 5, with 18 bases in between. CDR3 length: 14 residues. The CDR3 loop reads CASGATVSVETQYF. The CDR3 coding sequence is TGCGCCAGCGGCGCCACAGTGTCCGTGGAGACCCAGTACTTC.

The chain uses TRBV15 and TRBJ1-1, with D perhaps matching TRBD1 (6 bases). Trimming removed 0 bases from V and 4 bases from J, with 9 bases in between. CDR3 size: 14 residues. From germline, CDR1 is LNHNV and CDR2 YYDKDF (reference sequence). The CDR3 DNA reads TGTGCCACCAGCAGAGATCCAGGGGCCACTGAAGCTTTCTTT. This codes for CATSRDPGATEAFF.

V usage is TRBV7-2 and J usage is TRBJ1-2, with a possible D match to TRBD1 (5 bases). V was trimmed by 5 bases and J by 5 bases, leaving 18 bases between them. The CDR3 has 15 amino acids. In germline, CDR1 is SGHTA, CDR2 FQGNSA. CDR3 DNA: TGTGCCAGCAGCCCGGGGGGAATTGGTGTTTATGGCTACACCTTC. Amino acids: CASSPGGIGVYGYTF.

Comments on this clonotype: This may come from a read error, since a much larger clone is one base off. The rearrangement links TRBV5-1 to TRBJ2-1, with D perhaps TRBD1 or TRBD2 (5 bases each). Trimming took off 4 bases at V and 8 bases at J, with 10 bases between the two ends. The CDR3 contains 12 residues. Germline-derived CDR1 and CDR2 are SGHRS and YFSETQ. The CDR3 protein is CASSRDGDEQFF. The CDR3 DNA reads TGCGCCAGCAGCAGGGACGGGGATGAGCAGTTCTTC.

The V and J genes are TRBV29-1 and TRBJ2-1; 7 nucleotides line up with TRBD2. Germline CDR1 SQVTM, CDR2 ANQGSEA. Losses at the gene ends were 1 base for V and 3 bases for J; bases not matched to a gene: 6. The CDR3 consists of 15 residues. DNA for the CDR3: TGCAGCGTTGAAGGAGCTAGCGGATACTACAATGAGCAGTTCTTC. Its protein product is CSVEGASGYYNEQFF.

The CDR3 nucleotides read TGTGCCAGCAGTTACTCAGTAAGGGGGACCGACTATGGCTACACCTTC. It encodes CASSYSVRGTDYGYTF. The chain links TRBV6-6 to TRBJ1-2; perhaps TRBD1 as D (6 bases). Germline loops: CDR1 MNHNY, CDR2 SVGAGI (reference sequence). The CDR3 is 16 amino acids. Deletions cut 0 bases from V and 3 bases from J, with 14 bases between.